Each of the 11 T cell receptor beta chains below was sequenced from the same sample in a study of tumor-infiltrating lymphocytes in primary liver carcinoma. Investigators took RNA and DNA out together from 20-30 mg of unsorted bulk tissue. A constant-region primer primed TCR beta cDNA synthesis from 500 to 550 ng of total RNA. Three nested multiplex PCR rounds, a slightly modified ARM-PCR, produced the libraries for TCR beta. Both of the initial two PCR rounds ran for about 11 cycles and employed TRBV1-TRBV30 forward primers alongside a C-beta reverse primer. TCRdb reprocessed the multiplex PCR reads with MiXCR, giving one entry per CDR3 protein. Here the sample spans about 96,000 distinct CDR3 sequences, around 70% being singletons. The sequenced material came from tumor-adjacent normal liver tissue. These receptors all stem from a man in his forties with primary liver carcinoma and hepatitis B virus infection.

At least ten counts were recorded for this clonotype. The gene calls are TRBV5-4 and TRBJ2-1, with TRBD1 matching over 9 bases. V dropped 7 bases and J dropped 5; count of bases not matched to a gene: 7. Germline assignment: CDR1 SGHNT and CDR2 YYREEE (reference sequence). The CDR3 contains 14 residues. The CDR3 region has the DNA TGTGCCAGCGGCGAGACAGGGGGTAACAATGAGCAGTTCTTC. It codes for CASGETGGNNEQFF.

This clonotype was counted once. The gene calls are TRBV11-2 and TRBJ2-5; D gene unclear. Between the trimmed V and J ends, which lost 5 bases and 4 bases, there was a span of 14 bases. CDR3 length: 14 residues. In germline, CDR1 is SGHAT, CDR2 FQNNGV. For the CDR3, the DNA is TGTGCCAGCAGCATAGGGTACACGCGAGAGACCCAGTACTTC. The encoded protein is CASSIGYTRETQYF.

For this clonotype: This likely comes from a read error, as the CDR3 has no conserved phenylalanine or tryptophan at its end. The chain joins TRBV11-2 to TRBJ2-4; D may be TRBD1 (6 bases). Germline V gene data show CDR1 as SGHAT and CDR2 as FQNNGV. The CDR3 is 14 residues long. Deletions cut 5 bases from V and 8 bases from J, with 16 bases between. The CDR3 loop reads CASSAMGDTYIQYL. The CDR3, as DNA: TGTGCCAGCAGCGCTATGGGGGACACTTACATTCAGTACCTC.

For this clonotype: The junction differs from germline at one of its ends, possibly a read error. The gene calls are TRBV4-1 and TRBJ1-2, with TRBD1 matching over 8 bases. Germline CDR1 MGHRA, CDR2 YSYEKL. CDR3 size: 15 residues. The CDR3 DNA is TGCACCAGCAGCCCCCCGACAGGGGCCAACTATGACTACACCTTC. Protein product: CTSSPPTGANYDYTF.

The J gene is TRBJ1-4, the V gene TRBV6-6; D call uncertain. V gave up 7 bases and J gave up 13 bases, with 22 bases separating them. The CDR3 runs 14 residues. Germline CDR1 and CDR2: MNHNY and SVGAGI (reference sequence). CDR3 sequence: CASTPEGLLEVLFF. CDR3 nucleotide sequence: TGTGCCAGCACCCCCGAGGGCCTGCTAGAGGTACTGTTTTTT.

Points on this clonotype: The junction and the germline gene differ at one end; a read error may be behind it. The rearrangement uses TRBV11-1 and TRBJ2-1; 9 nucleotides line up with TRBD2. The germline CDR1 and CDR2 sequences are SGHAT and FQDESV (reference sequence). The CDR3 has 17 residues. The CDR3 protein is CPSSLGIAGEVDNEHFF. The DNA for the CDR3 is TGTCCCAGCAGCCTGGGAATAGCGGGAGAAGTTGACAATGAGCACTTCTTC. The entire variable domain, with the rest obtained from reference TRBV11-1 and TRBJ2-1, is as follows: EAEVAQSPRYKITEKSQAVAFWCDPISGHATLYWYRQILGQGPELLVQFQDESVVDDSQLPKDRFSAERLKGVDSTLKIQPAELGDSAMYLCPSSLGIAGEVDNEHFFGPGTRLTVL.

Notes on this clonotype: At one boundary the junction diverges from the germline segment, which might be a read error. The CDR3 bases are TGCGCCAGCAGCCCCGGGATTGGCGTCACCTACAAGCAGTACTTC. Translation: CASSPGIGVTYKQYF. The genes are TRBV5-1 and TRBJ2-7; D possibly corresponds to TRBD2 (5 bases). The CDR3 has 15 amino acids. Germline CDR1 is SGHRS and CDR2 is YFSETQ.

By share of the sample, this clonotype is medium-sized (0.01 to 0.1%). This chain connects TRBV11-2 to TRBJ2-1; 14 bases map to TRBD2. Germline loops: CDR1 SGHAT, CDR2 FQNNGV. V shed 5 bases, J shed 9 bases, and the junction held 6 bases outside the gene matches. The CDR3 totals 15 residues. The CDR3 is CASSPGTSGRGEQFF. In DNA form, the CDR3 reads TGTGCCAGCAGCCCAGGGACTAGCGGGAGAGGTGAGCAGTTCTTC.

V gene TRBV4-1 combines with J gene TRBJ2-7, with 8 positions matching TRBD1. V was clipped by 8 bases and J by 2 bases; unmatched bases: 20. CDR3 length: 18 amino acids. Germline V gives CDR1 MGHRA, CDR2 YSYEKL. CDR3: CASCLGQGATEIPYEQYF. In nucleotides, the CDR3 is TGCGCCAGCTGCCTTGGACAGGGTGCCACGGAAATTCCCTACGAGCAGTACTTC.

A word on this clonotype: A much larger clone differs from this one at a single base, so this may be a read error. This chain joins TRBV4-1 and TRBJ2-5, with 9 positions matching TRBD2. The CDR3 contains 16 residues. The germline V gene has CDR1 MGHRA and CDR2 YSYEKL. The CDR3 nucleotides read TGCGCCAGCAGCCAAGATTTGGCGGGAGGGTTTGAGACCCAGCACTTC. Translated, it gives CASSQDLAGGFETQHF.

As concerns this clonotype: A clone one base away is much larger, so this may be a read error. This sequence joins TRBV7-8 and TRBJ2-1; D may correspond to TRBD1 or TRBD2 (6 bases each). The CDR3 length is 15 residues. Germline CDR1 is SGHVS and CDR2 is FQNEAQ. The CDR3: CACSPLGGGYNEQFF. The CDR3 DNA follows: TGTGCCTGCAGCCCCCTGGGGGGCGGCTACAATGAGCAGTTCTTC.